The 5 T cell receptor beta chains below were found in one sample sequenced in a study of T cell responses to AZD1222 COVID-19 vaccine. The data were produced by immunoSEQ multiplex PCR, yet TCRdb's version contains in-frame clones alone and is incomplete. The top ten clones hold just over 9% of a sample with roughly 140,000 clones, more than 75% of them seen once. The sample in question was peripheral blood, obtained 28 days after the second AZD1222 dose. The origin of the receptors is an adult who received the AZD1222 COVID-19 vaccine.

The J gene is TRBJ2-5, the V gene TRBV21-1; the table gives TRBD1 as D, unverified against the DNA. TRBV21-1 is noted as a pseudogene. The CDR3 spans 16 residues. CDR3 coding DNA: TGTGCCAGCAGCAAAAGAAGGGGCGTTGAGTTGGAGACCCAGTACTTC. This sequence encodes CASSKRRGVELETQYF.

V gene TRBV23-1 combines with J gene TRBJ2-7; a weak D match, TRBD1 (5 bases). TRBV23-1 is filed as an ORF, its function uncertain. The CDR3 spans 13 residues. Trimming removed 2 bases at V and 6 bases at J, with 11 bases between. The CDR3 loop reads CASSQDSYSEQYF. The CDR3 DNA reads TGCGCCAGCAGTCAAGACAGTTATTCCGAGCAGTACTTC.

V gene TRBV28 combines with J gene TRBJ2-7; D remains ambiguous. Germline CDR1 and CDR2: MDHEN and SYDVKM. The CDR3 runs to 11 residues. Trimming took off 3 bases at V and 5 bases at J, with 5 bases between the two ends. CDR3 bases: TGTGCCAGCAGTTTTCGCGACGAGCAGTACTTC. Protein: CASSFRDEQYF. Full variable domain (rest looked up from reference TRBV28 and TRBJ2-7): DVKVTQSSRYLVKRTGEKVFLECVQDMDHENMFWYRQDPGLGLRLIYFSYDVKMKEKGDIPEGYSVSREKKERFSLILESASTNQTSMYLCASSFRDEQYFGPGTRLTVT.

The chain uses TRBV10-3 and TRBJ1-4; the D gene is possibly TRBD1 (6 bases). Germline-derived CDR1 and CDR2 are ENHRY and SYGVKD. The CDR3 runs 16 residues. The V end lost 8 bases, the J end lost 8 bases, and 24 bases lay between the germline ends. This chain's CDR3 is CAIGGVGPRIREKLFF. Here the CDR3 DNA reads TGTGCCATCGGGGGCGTCGGGCCTCGAATTAGAGAAAAACTGTTTTTT.

The rearrangement joins TRBV11-3 to TRBJ2-1; no clear D gene. This CDR3 has 12 amino acids. Germline V gene data show CDR1 as SGHNT and CDR2 as YENEEA. V dropped 5 bases and J dropped 9 bases, with 11 bases sitting between them. The CDR3 is CASSPEGSEQFF. The CDR3 DNA is TGTGCCAGCAGCCCTGAAGGGTCTGAGCAGTTCTTC. Filled out from reference TRBV11-3 and TRBJ2-1, the complete variable domain reads EAGVVQSPRYKIIEKKQPVAFWCNPISGHNTLYWYLQNLGQGPELLIRYENEEAVDDSQLPKDRFSAERLKGVDSTLKIQPAELGDSAVYLCASSPEGSEQFFGPGTRLTVL.